A selection of T cell receptor beta chains follows, all from one sample in a study of cytomegalovirus exposure and HLA in healthy donors. The data were produced by immunoSEQ multiplex PCR, yet TCRdb's version contains in-frame clones alone and is incomplete. Its clone listing holds 100,000 to 150,000 clones. Specimen: PBMCs. Every receptor here comes from a man between 25 and 39 years old in good health and CMV-seronegative. The conserved cysteine and the conserved F or W are not part of the CDR3 here.

CDR3aa,j_gene,v_gene
SVAPGGTEAF,TRBJ1-1,TRBV29-1
ACQRGTRDHEQY,-,TRBV30
ASRLGQGAGEQY,TRBJ2-7,TRBV5-1
SVGGLIQY,TRBJ2-4,TRBV29-1
ASSQDQASEQF,TRBJ2-1,TRBV14
ASSPRTSGSSEQY,TRBJ2-7,TRBV5-1
ASSFGTFETYEQY,TRBJ2-7,TRBV5-4
ASSELARVYGYT,TRBJ1-2,TRBV6-1
ASSLKSRPDYGYT,TRBJ1-2,TRBV19
ASSVGTVDEQF,TRBJ2-1,TRBV5-4
ASTLTSGSEGEQF,TRBJ2-1,TRBV9
SAREGPGQF,TRBJ2-1,TRBV20-1
ASSFLWEEGSPLH,TRBJ1-6,TRBV5-1
AISTSGEQF,TRBJ2-1,TRBV10-3
ASSLVLYSGNTIY,TRBJ1-3,TRBV28
ASSLPGQGEAF,TRBJ1-1,TRBV2
AISGDRGGTDTQY,TRBJ2-3,TRBV10-3
ASSASQGAGYT,TRBJ1-2,TRBV6-1
ASSLARTGNYGYT,TRBJ1-2,TRBV7-8
AIKDGREMGEQF,TRBJ2-1,TRBV10-3
ASRDRSQNYGYT,TRBJ1-2,TRBV25-1
ASSQDFGGRPDDNEQF,TRBJ2-1,TRBV4-3
ASSDTGDTDTQY,TRBJ2-3,TRBV25-1
ASSQDAENTEAF,TRBJ1-1,TRBV4-2
ASSYGVGSYGYT,TRBJ1-2,TRBV6-5
ASSVDGTGQPQH,TRBJ1-5,TRBV9
ASSPPPDRGSLNEQF,TRBJ2-1,TRBV27
ASNLGHPNEKLF,TRBJ1-4,TRBV19
ASSLRRELRSADTQY,TRBJ2-3,TRBV28